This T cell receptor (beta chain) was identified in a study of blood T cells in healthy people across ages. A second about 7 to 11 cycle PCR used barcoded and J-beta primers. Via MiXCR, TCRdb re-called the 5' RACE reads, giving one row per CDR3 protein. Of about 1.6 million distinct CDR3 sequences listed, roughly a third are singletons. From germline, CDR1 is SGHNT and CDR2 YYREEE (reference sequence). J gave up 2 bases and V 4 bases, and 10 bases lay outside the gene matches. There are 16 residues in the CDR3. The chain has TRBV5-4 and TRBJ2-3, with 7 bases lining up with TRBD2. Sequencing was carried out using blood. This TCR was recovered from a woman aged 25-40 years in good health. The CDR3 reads CASSMGSGGYTDTQYF. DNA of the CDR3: TGTGCCAGCAGCATGGGATCCGGGGGGTACACAGATACGCAGTATTTT.